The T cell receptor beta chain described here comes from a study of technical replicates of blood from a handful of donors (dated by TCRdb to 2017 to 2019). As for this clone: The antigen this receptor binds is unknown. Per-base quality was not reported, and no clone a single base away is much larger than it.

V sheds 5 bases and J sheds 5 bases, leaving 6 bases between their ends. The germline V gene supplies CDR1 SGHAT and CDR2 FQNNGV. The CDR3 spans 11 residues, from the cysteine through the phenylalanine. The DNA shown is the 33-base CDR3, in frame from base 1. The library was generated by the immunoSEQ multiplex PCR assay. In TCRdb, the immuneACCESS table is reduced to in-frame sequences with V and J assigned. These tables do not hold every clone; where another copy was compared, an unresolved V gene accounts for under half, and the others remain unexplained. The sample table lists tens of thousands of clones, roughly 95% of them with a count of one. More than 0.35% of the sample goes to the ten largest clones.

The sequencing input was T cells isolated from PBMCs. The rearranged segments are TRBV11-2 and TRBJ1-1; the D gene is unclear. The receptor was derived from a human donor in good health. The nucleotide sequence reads TGTGCCAGCAGCCCCGAGACTGAAGCTTTCTTT. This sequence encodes CASSPETEAFF.